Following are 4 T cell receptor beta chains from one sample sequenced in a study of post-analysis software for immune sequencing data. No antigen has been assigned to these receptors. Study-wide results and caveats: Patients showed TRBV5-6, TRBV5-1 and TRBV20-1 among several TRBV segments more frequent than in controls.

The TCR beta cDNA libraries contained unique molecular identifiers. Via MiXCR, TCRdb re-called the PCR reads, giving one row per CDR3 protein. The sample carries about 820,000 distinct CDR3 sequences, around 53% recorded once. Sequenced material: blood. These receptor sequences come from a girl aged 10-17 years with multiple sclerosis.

CDR3 coding DNA: TGTGCCAGCAGTTTCATCGGCTGGACAGAACAAGAGACCCAGTACTTC. It yields the protein CASSFIGWTEQETQYF. V gene TRBV12-3 or TRBV12-4 combines with J gene TRBJ2-5; the D gene is possibly TRBD1 (6 bases). The V end lost 3 bases, the J end lost 2 bases, and 16 bases lay between the germline ends. This CDR3 comprises 16 residues.

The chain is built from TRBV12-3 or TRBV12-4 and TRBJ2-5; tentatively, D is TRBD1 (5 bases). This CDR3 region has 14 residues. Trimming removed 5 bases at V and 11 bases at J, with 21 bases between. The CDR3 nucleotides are TGTGCCAGCAGTCCGCCGACAGTTTACAATGAGCAGTACTTC. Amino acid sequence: CASSPPTVYNEQYF.

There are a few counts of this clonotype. CDR3: CSASPLRGTLHLRDDSYTF. The CDR3 coding sequence is TGCAGTGCTAGCCCCCTCAGGGGCACCTTACACCTACGGGACGATAGCTACACCTTC. The V gene is TRBV20-1, the J gene TRBJ1-2; perhaps TRBD1 as D (6 bases). Germline loops: CDR1 DFQATT, CDR2 SNEGSKA (reference sequence). V was clipped by 3 bases and J by 9 bases, with 35 bases between them. CDR3 length: 19 amino acids.

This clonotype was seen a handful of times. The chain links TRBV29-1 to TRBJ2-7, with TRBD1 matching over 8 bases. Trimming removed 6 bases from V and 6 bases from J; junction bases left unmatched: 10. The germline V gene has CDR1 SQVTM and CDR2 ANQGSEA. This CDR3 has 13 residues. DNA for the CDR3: TGCAGCGTGACAGGGGTCGGATGGGGCGAGCAGTACTTC. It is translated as CSVTGVGWGEQYF.